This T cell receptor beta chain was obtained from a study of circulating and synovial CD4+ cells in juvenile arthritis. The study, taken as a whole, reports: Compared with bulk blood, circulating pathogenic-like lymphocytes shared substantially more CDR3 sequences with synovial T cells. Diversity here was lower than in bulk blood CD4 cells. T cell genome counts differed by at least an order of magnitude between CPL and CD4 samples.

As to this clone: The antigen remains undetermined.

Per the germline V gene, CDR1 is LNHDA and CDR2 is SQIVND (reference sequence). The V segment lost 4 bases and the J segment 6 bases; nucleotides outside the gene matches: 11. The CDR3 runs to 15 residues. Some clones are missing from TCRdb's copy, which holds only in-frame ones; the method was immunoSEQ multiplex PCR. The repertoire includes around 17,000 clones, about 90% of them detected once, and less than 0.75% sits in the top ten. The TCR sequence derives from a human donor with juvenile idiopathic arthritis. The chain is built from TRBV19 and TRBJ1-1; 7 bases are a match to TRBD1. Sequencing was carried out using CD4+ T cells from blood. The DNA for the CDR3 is TGTGCCAGTAGTAGAATCCGAACAGGGGACGCTGAAGCTTTCTTT. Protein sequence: CASSRIRTGDAEAFF. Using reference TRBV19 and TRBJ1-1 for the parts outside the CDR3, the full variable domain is DGGITQSPKYLFRKEGQNVTLSCEQNLNHDAMYWYRQDPGQGLRLIYYSQIVNDFQKGDIAEGYSVSREKKESFPLTVTSAQKNPTAFYLCASSRIRTGDAEAFFGQGTRLTVV.